One sample yielded the 10 T cell receptor beta chains listed below, sequenced in a study of human T cells and chemical hapten exposure. TCRdb used MiXCR to reprocess the 5' RACE reads, holding one entry per CDR3 protein. The sample includes 130,000 or so distinct CDR3 sequences, around 4% of them seen just once. RNA extraction used unfractionated whole blood as the source of total RNA. Source of these receptors: a female donor in good health.

This clonotype was seen ten or more times. The chain has TRBV11-2 and TRBJ2-7; D remains unclear. The CDR3 is made up of 12 amino acids. With 1 base removed from V and 6 bases from J, the gap between germline ends came to 7 bases. The germline V gene has CDR1 SGHAT and CDR2 FQNNGV. CDR3 nucleotides: TGTGCCAGCAGCTTAGTAGGTCTCGAGCAGTACTTC. This translates into CASSLVGLEQYF.

At least ten counts were recorded for this clonotype. This chain connects TRBV9 to TRBJ2-5; the match to TRBD1 covers 9 bases. CDR1 is SGDLS and CDR2 is YYNGEE in the germline V gene. The CDR3 runs 15 residues. The ends lost 4 bases at V and 7 bases at J; junction bases unmatched: 11. For the CDR3, the DNA is TGTGCCAGCAGCCCCTACAAAGGACAGGGGACGACCCAGTACTTC. Translating gives CASSPYKGQGTTQYF.

This clonotype occurred a few times. The chain uses TRBV7-6 and TRBJ1-5; D perhaps matches TRBD1 (5 bases). Germline CDR1 and CDR2: SGHVS and FNYEAQ. Trimming removed 2 bases from V and 0 bases from J, with 23 bases in between. The CDR3 sequence is 20 residues long. CDR3 nucleotide sequence: TGTGCCAGCAGCTTAAAGCAGACGGTGGGGGGACCCTATAGCAATCAGCCCCAGCATTTT. Translated: CASSLKQTVGGPYSNQPQHF.

This clonotype came up many times. The chain employs TRBV29-1 and TRBJ2-5, with TRBD2 matching 7 bases. This CDR3 is built from 12 residues. The J segment lost 5 bases and the V segment lost 3 bases, leaving 3 bases of the junction unmatched. The germline gives CDR1 SQVTM, CDR2 ANQGSEA. CDR3 nucleotide sequence: TGCAGCGTTGAGGGGGGGTTTGAGACCCAGTACTTC. Translation: CSVEGGFETQYF.

This clonotype was observed at least ten times. The chain uses TRBV6-2 or TRBV6-3 and TRBJ1-2, with 8 bases lining up with TRBD1. Germline V gene data show CDR1 as MNHEY and CDR2 as SVGEGT. The CDR3 consists of 13 residues. V dropped 4 bases and J dropped 2; count of bases not matched to a gene: 0. CDR3 sequence: CASSWTGNYGYTF. The CDR3 DNA follows: TGTGCCAGCAGTTGGACAGGGAACTATGGCTACACCTTC.

This clonotype came up a few times. The V and J genes are TRBV2 and TRBJ2-3; D not resolved. V lost 0 bases, J lost 3 bases, and 4 bases lay in between. Germline lookup yields CDR1 SNHLY and CDR2 FYNNEI. The CDR3 is made up of 13 amino acids. CDR3 protein: CASSEAVTDTQYF. The CDR3 nucleotides are TGTGCCAGCAGTGAAGCGGTTACAGATACGCAGTATTTT.

This clonotype was seen repeatedly, ten times or more. The chain employs TRBV20-1 and TRBJ2-7; D not certain. In germline, CDR1 is DFQATT, CDR2 SNEGSKA (reference sequence). The CDR3 covers 14 residues. V was shortened by 5 bases and J by 0 bases, with 14 bases between the two germline ends. CDR3 protein: CSASTGWSSYEQYF. The CDR3 DNA reads TGCAGTGCTTCGACCGGGTGGAGCTCCTACGAGCAGTACTTC.

This clonotype was counted ten times or more. This rearrangement joins TRBV18 to TRBJ2-5, with TRBD2 matching over 10 bases. Germline CDR1 and CDR2: KGHSH and LQKENI. This CDR3 is built from 16 residues. V trimming: 2 bases; J trimming: 5 bases; junction bases outside the gene matches: 8. Written as DNA, the CDR3 is TGTGCCAGCTCACCAGTGGCTAGCGGGGGTTTGGAGACCCAGTACTTC. Translating gives CASSPVASGGLETQYF.

This clonotype was counted many times. V is TRBV7-9 and J is TRBJ2-1; tentative D call: TRBD2 (6 bases). With 4 bases removed from V and 4 bases from J, the gap between germline ends came to 17 bases. CDR1 and CDR2 (germline): SEHNR, FQNEAQ (reference sequence). This CDR3 is 16 amino acids long. The CDR3 is CASSSRPGLQYNEQFF. The DNA for the CDR3 is TGTGCCAGCAGCTCAAGACCGGGACTCCAATACAATGAGCAGTTCTTC.

On this clonotype: This may be a read error, as it is one base from a much larger clone. The rearrangement uses TRBV6-2 or TRBV6-3 and TRBJ2-2; D not certain. CDR1 is MNHEY, CDR2 SVGEGT, per germline. The CDR3 spans 11 residues. The DNA of the CDR3 is TGTGTCAGCATGACGAGGTGGGAGCTGTTTTTT. Its translation: CVSMTRWELFF.